This paragraph covers one T cell receptor (beta chain) sequence. Method: immunoSEQ multiplex PCR; TCRdb's copy keeps in-frame clones and lacks some. The sample carries under 95,000 clones, around 80% recorded once. The sample originates from a study of T cells in localized non-small cell lung cancer. Germline V gives CDR1 MNHEY, CDR2 SVGAGI. Trimming pared 0 bases from V and 4 bases from J, leaving 12 bases between. The CDR3 has 16 amino acids. The sample here was peripheral blood, taken before any cancer treatment. The clonotype was recovered from a female donor of 60 years or more with stage I lung adenocarcinoma. The chain uses TRBV6-5 and TRBJ1-4; D is undetermined. Here the CDR3 DNA reads TGTGCCAGCAGTTACTCAGGCCCTGCAAATAATGAAAAACTGTTTTTT. It yields the protein CASSYSGPANNEKLFF.